These 20 T cell receptor beta chains originate from one sample sequenced in a study of cytomegalovirus exposure and HLA in healthy donors. Generated by immunoSEQ multiplex PCR, the TCRdb table keeps only in-frame clones and is missing some. Altogether around 190,000 clones are present, 80% to 85% being singletons, with the ten largest covering 1% to 1.5%. Sequenced input: PBMCs. These receptors all stem from a woman in her 30s in good health and CMV-seronegative.

This sequence joins TRBV30 and TRBJ1-3; D perhaps matches TRBD1 (6 bases). Germline CDR1 reads GTSNPN; CDR2 reads SVGIG (reference sequence). CDR3 length equals 15 residues. V gave up 2 bases and J gave up 8 bases, with 19 bases separating them. The CDR3: CAWSSIRGAVDTIYF. CDR3 DNA: TGTGCCTGGAGTTCGATTCGGGGGGCCGTAGACACCATATATTTT.

CDR3 residues: CASTLQGGTEAFF. In nucleotides, the CDR3 is TGTGCCAGCACCCTACAGGGCGGGACTGAAGCTTTCTTT. The rearrangement uses TRBV28 and TRBJ1-1; D is possibly TRBD1 (6 bases). The V gene lost 7 bases and the J gene lost 5 bases, with 14 bases spanning the gap. CDR3 length equals 13 residues. Germline CDR1 MDHEN, CDR2 SYDVKM.

This clone was recorded once. J is TRBJ2-1 and V is TRBV4-1; TRBD2 agrees at 9 bases. V was clipped by 2 bases and J by 7 bases; unmatched bases: 18. Germline V gives CDR1 MGHRA, CDR2 YSYEKL. The CDR3 loop spans 19 amino acids. The CDR3 bases are TGCGCCAGCAGCCAACAAATTCCGGGGCGGGGGGGCCATAAGAATGAGCAGTTCTTC. Encoded protein: CASSQQIPGRGGHKNEQFF.

The chain carries TRBV30 and TRBJ2-3; weak D call: TRBD2 (6 bases). This CDR3 has 15 amino acids. V dropped 4 bases and J dropped 0 bases, with 14 bases sitting between them. The germline V gene encodes CDR1 GTSNPN and CDR2 SVGIG (reference sequence). This CDR3 reads CAWTSAGISTDTQYF. CDR3 coding DNA: TGTGCCTGGACCTCGGCGGGGATCAGCACAGATACGCAGTATTTT.

This rearrangement joins TRBV28 to TRBJ1-5; weak D call: TRBD1 (5 bases). CDR1 is MDHEN and CDR2 is SYDVKM in the germline V gene. CDR3 size: 12 residues. V was pared by 3 bases and J by 9 bases, with 9 bases between. The CDR3 here is CASSFRVGPQHF. CDR3 bases: TGTGCCAGCAGTTTCAGGGTCGGGCCCCAGCATTTT.

The V gene is TRBV10-3, the J gene TRBJ1-2; D is unclear. This CDR3 is 14 amino acids long. The V gene lost 5 bases and the J gene lost 3 bases, with 13 bases spanning the gap. CDR1 is ENHRY and CDR2 is SYGVKD in the germline V gene. Written as DNA, the CDR3 is TGTGCCATCAGTTTAACCGCACTGTACTATGGCTACACCTTC. Translated, it gives CAISLTALYYGYTF.

The chain uses TRBV30 and TRBJ1-2, with D perhaps TRBD1 (6 bases). V was trimmed by 1 base and J by 4 bases, leaving 19 bases between them. Germline-derived CDR1 and CDR2 are GTSNPN and SVGIG (reference sequence). The CDR3 is made up of 16 amino acids. CDR3 sequence reads: CAWSALMTGTTYGYTF. CDR3 coding DNA: TGTGCCTGGAGTGCCCTGATGACAGGAACTACCTATGGCTACACCTTC. Looking up the rest from reference TRBV30 and TRBJ1-2 gives the full variable domain: SQTIHQWPATLVQPVGSPLSLECTVEGTSNPNLYWYRQAAGRGLQLLFYSVGIGQISSEVPQNLSASRPQDRQFILSSKKLLLSDSGFYLCAWSALMTGTTYGYTFGSGTRLTVV.

This clone was seen only once. The rearrangement uses TRBV6-6 and TRBJ1-5; D gene uncertain. From germline, CDR1 is MNHNY and CDR2 SVGAGI (reference sequence). V was clipped by 2 bases and J by 4 bases, with 6 bases between them. This CDR3 contains 13 residues. DNA for the CDR3: TGTGCCAGCAGTTACACGGGGAATCAGCCCCAGCATTTT. Translated, it gives CASSYTGNQPQHF.

This chain joins TRBV5-1 and TRBJ2-2; 7 nucleotides align to TRBD1. CDR3 length: 15 residues. Trimming took 0 bases from V and 5 from J; bases not matched to a gene: 4. Germline CDR1 reads SGHRS; CDR2 reads YFSETQ. The CDR3 is CASSLGQGGTGELFF. In DNA form, the CDR3 reads TGCGCCAGCAGCTTGGGACAGGGTGGTACCGGGGAGCTGTTTTTT.

This chain uses TRBV5-1 with TRBJ2-1, with TRBD2 identical over 10 bases. The V gene's germline CDR1 is SGHRS and CDR2 YFSETQ. Trimming removed 4 bases from V and 9 bases from J; junction bases left unmatched: 10. The CDR3 loop spans 15 amino acids. Written as DNA, the CDR3 is TGCGCCAGCAGCCCCGGACTAGCGGCCTCCGGTGAGCAGTTCTTC. Its translation: CASSPGLAASGEQFF.

This chain connects TRBV7-6 to TRBJ2-5; tentatively, D is TRBD1 (6 bases). Germline loops: CDR1 SGHVS, CDR2 FNYEAQ. Trimming pared 5 bases from V and 5 bases from J, leaving 24 bases between. The CDR3 covers 17 residues. The CDR3 sequence: CASSLPPGQGLGETQYF. In DNA, the CDR3 is TGTGCCAGCAGCCTACCACCCGGGCAGGGGTTGGGGGAGACCCAGTACTTC.

The chain combines TRBV5-1 with TRBJ1-6; perhaps TRBD1 as D (6 bases). Trimming pared 4 bases from V and 2 bases from J, leaving 16 bases between. This CDR3 has 17 amino acids. The germline V gene has CDR1 SGHRS and CDR2 YFSETQ. The DNA for the CDR3 is TGCGCCAGCAGCCCGGACAGCCGGGTAACCTATAATTCACCCCTCCACTTT. It yields the protein CASSPDSRVTYNSPLHF. The full variable domain, completed using reference TRBV5-1 and TRBJ1-6, is KAGVTQTPRYLIKTRGQQVTLSCSPISGHRSVSWYQQTPGQGLQFLFEYFSETQRNKGNFPGRFSGRQFSNSRSEMNVSTLELGDSALYLCASSPDSRVTYNSPLHFGNGTRLTVT.

The chain combines TRBV10-1 with TRBJ1-1, with D perhaps TRBD1 (6 bases). V dropped 3 bases and J dropped 11 bases, with 19 bases sitting between them. Germline CDR1 reads WNHNN; CDR2 reads SYGVQD (reference sequence). This CDR3 comprises 14 residues. CDR3 DNA sequence: TGCGCCAGCAGTGAAAGTGGGAGGGGACACGAGGCTTTCTTT. It specifies CASSESGRGHEAFF.

This clone was counted a single time. The chain has TRBV5-1 and TRBJ2-5; TRBD2 agrees at 9 bases. In germline, CDR1 is SGHRS, CDR2 YFSETQ. The CDR3 covers 15 residues. Germline trimming cut 1 base from V and 2 bases from J; bases unmatched to any gene: 3. In DNA form, the CDR3 reads TGCGCCAGCAGCTTGTCTGCGGGAGGGCAAGAGACCCAGTACTTC. This gives the protein CASSLSAGGQETQYF.

The CDR3 region is CASSLEAGAMLEQYF. The CDR3 DNA reads TGCGCCAGCAGCTTGGAAGCGGGTGCAATGCTTGAGCAGTACTTC. The chain is built from TRBV5-1 and TRBJ2-7; D is possibly TRBD2 (6 bases). The V gene's germline CDR1 is SGHRS and CDR2 YFSETQ. The CDR3 spans 15 residues. V was pared by 0 bases and J by 7 bases, with 17 bases between.

The chain is built from TRBV5-1 and TRBJ1-5; 8 nucleotides agree with TRBD1. CDR3 length equals 16 residues. CDR1 SGHRS and CDR2 YFSETQ come from the germline V gene. V shed 0 bases, J shed 5 bases, and the junction held 7 bases outside the gene matches. The CDR3, as DNA: TGCGCCAGCAGCTTGGATGGGACAGGCGGCTATCAGCCCCAGCATTTT. Protein sequence: CASSLDGTGGYQPQHF.

The chain combines TRBV13 with TRBJ2-6; possible D gene TRBD1, 6 bases. Deletions cut 4 bases from V and 0 bases from J, with 10 bases between. Germline V gene data show CDR1 as PRHDT and CDR2 as FYEKMQ (reference sequence). The CDR3 runs 16 residues. The DNA of the CDR3 is TGTGCCAGCAGCTCGAGACAGGACTCTGGGGCCAACGTCCTGACTTTC. Translated: CASSSRQDSGANVLTF.

A few counts support this clone. The chain employs TRBV7-7 and TRBJ2-7; tentatively, D is TRBD1 (7 bases). Germline V gene data show CDR1 as SSHAT and CDR2 as FNYEAQ (reference sequence). The CDR3 spans 15 residues. V was pared by 5 bases and J by 1 base, with 15 bases between. The CDR3, as DNA: TGTGCCAGCAGCCCCGGGGGACAGTCATCCTACGAGCAGTACTTC. Translation: CASSPGGQSSYEQYF. Together with reference TRBV7-7 and TRBJ2-7, the CDR3 gives the full variable domain: GAGVSQSPRYKVTKRGQDVTLRCDPISSHATLYWYQQALGQGPEFLTYFNYEAQPDKSGLPSDRFSAERPEGSISTLTIQRTEQRDSAMYRCASSPGGQSSYEQYFGPGTRLTVT.

This clone has only one observation. The chain recombines TRBV5-1 with TRBJ2-3; TRBD1 might be the D (6 bases). CDR1 and CDR2 from the germline V gene are SGHRS and YFSETQ. The V gene lost 0 bases and the J gene lost 6 bases, with 8 bases spanning the gap. The CDR3 contains 13 residues. This CDR3 reads CASSLGQADTQYF. CDR3 nucleotides: TGCGCCAGCAGCTTGGGACAGGCGGATACGCAGTATTTT.

This sequence joins TRBV11-2 and TRBJ1-2; D perhaps matches TRBD1 (5 bases). The germline V gene has CDR1 SGHAT and CDR2 FQNNGV. V lost 0 bases and J lost 0, with 17 bases in between. CDR3 length: 18 residues. For the CDR3, the DNA is TGTGCCAGCAGCTTAGATCGGGGGTTATTAGGGGCTAACTATGGCTACACCTTC. Its translation is CASSLDRGLLGANYGYTF.